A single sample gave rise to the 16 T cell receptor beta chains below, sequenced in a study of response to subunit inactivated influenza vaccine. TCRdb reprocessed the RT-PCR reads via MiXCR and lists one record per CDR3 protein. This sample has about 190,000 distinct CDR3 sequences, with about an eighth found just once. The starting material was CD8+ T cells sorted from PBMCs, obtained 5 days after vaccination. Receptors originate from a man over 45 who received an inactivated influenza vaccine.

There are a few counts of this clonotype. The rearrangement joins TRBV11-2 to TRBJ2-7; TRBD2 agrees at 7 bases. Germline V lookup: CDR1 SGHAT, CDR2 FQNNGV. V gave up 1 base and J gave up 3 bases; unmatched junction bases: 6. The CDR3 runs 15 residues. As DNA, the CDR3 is TGTGCCAGCAGCTTAGGAACTAGCGTATTCTACGAGCAGTACTTC. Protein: CASSLGTSVFYEQYF.

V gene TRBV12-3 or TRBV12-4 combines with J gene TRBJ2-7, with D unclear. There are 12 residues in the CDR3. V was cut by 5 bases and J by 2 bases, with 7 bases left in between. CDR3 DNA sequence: TGTGCCAGCAGTGACGGCACCTACGAGCAGTACTTC. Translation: CASSDGTYEQYF.

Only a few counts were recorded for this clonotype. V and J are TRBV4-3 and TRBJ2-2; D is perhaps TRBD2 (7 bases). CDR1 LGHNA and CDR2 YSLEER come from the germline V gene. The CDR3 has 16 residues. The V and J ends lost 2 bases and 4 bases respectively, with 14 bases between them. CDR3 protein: CASSQFRGAVTGELFF. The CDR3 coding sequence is TGCGCCAGCAGCCAATTTCGGGGGGCGGTCACCGGGGAGCTGTTTTTT.

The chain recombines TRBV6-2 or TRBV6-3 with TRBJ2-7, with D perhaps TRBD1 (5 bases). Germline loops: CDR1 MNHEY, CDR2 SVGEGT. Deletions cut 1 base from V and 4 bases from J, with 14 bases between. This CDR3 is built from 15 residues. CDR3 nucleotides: TGTGCCAGCAGTTACTTGATGGACACGGGTTACGAGCAGTACTTC. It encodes CASSYLMDTGYEQYF.

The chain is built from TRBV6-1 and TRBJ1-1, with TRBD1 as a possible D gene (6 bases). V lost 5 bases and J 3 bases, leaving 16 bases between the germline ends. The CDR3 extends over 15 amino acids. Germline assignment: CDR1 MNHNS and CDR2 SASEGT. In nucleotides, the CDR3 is TGTGCCAGCAGTCCTAGCCGGGGGGCCCACACTGAAGCTTTCTTT. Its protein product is CASSPSRGAHTEAFF.

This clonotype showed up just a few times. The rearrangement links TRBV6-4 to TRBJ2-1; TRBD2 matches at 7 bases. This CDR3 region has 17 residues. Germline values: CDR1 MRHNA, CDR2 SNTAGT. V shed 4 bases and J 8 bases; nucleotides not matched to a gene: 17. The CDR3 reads CASSVPRESAGRDEQFF. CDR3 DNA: TGTGCCAGCAGTGTACCAAGAGAGTCGGCGGGGAGGGATGAGCAGTTCTTC.

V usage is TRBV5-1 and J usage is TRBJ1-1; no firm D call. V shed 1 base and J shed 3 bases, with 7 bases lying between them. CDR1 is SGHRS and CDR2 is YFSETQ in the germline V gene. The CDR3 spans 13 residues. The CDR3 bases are TGCGCCAGCAGCTTGCCCGGGTACACTGAAGCTTTCTTT. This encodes CASSLPGYTEAFF.

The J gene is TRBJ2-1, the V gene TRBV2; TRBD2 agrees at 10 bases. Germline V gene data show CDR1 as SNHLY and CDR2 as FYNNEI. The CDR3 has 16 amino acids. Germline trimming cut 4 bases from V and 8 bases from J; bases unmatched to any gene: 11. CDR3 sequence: CASSANWASGSDEQFF. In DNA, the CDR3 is TGTGCCAGCAGTGCCAACTGGGCTAGCGGGAGTGATGAGCAGTTCTTC.

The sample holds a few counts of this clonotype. The CDR3 loop reads CASSQSKTSGPYNEQFF. CDR3 coding DNA: TGTGCCAGCAGCCAATCAAAGACTAGCGGTCCCTACAATGAGCAGTTCTTC. This rearrangement joins TRBV16 to TRBJ2-1, with TRBD2 identical over 9 bases. The germline CDR1 and CDR2 sequences are KGHSY and FQNENV. J was trimmed by 2 bases and V by 0 bases; bases with no gene match: 5. The CDR3 is 17 amino acids.

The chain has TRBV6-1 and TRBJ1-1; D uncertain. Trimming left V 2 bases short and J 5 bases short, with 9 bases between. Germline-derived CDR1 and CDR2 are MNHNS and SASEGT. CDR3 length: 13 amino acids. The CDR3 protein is CASSEQEWTEAFF. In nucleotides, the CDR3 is TGTGCCAGCAGTGAACAAGAATGGACTGAAGCTTTCTTT.

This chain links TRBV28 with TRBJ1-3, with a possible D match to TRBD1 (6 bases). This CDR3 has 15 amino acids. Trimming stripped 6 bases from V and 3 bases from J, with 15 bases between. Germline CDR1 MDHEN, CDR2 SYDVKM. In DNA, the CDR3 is TGTGCCAGCAGCCGTCTCAGGGGTGGTGGAAACACCATATATTTT. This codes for CASSRLRGGGNTIYF.

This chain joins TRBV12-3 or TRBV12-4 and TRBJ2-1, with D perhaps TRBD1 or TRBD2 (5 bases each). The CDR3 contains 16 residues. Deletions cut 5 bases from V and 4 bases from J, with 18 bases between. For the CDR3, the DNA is TGTGCCAGCAGTAGGGACGGCTTTACTTTTTACAATGAGCAGTTCTTC. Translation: CASSRDGFTFYNEQFF.

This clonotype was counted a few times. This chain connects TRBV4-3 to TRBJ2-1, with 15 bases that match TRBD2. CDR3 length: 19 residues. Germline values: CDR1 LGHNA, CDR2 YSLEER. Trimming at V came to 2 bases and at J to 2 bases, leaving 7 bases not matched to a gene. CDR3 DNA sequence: TGCGCCAGCAGCCAATCCCAAGGACTAGCGGGAGGGACCTACAATGAGCAGTTCTTC. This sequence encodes CASSQSQGLAGGTYNEQFF.

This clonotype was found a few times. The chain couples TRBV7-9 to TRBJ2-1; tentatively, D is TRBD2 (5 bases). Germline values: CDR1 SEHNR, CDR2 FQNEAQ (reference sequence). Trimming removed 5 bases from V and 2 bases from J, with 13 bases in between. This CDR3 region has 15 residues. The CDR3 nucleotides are TGTGCCAGCAGCCCCCGTAGCGCCACCTACAATGAGCAGTTCTTC. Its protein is CASSPRSATYNEQFF.

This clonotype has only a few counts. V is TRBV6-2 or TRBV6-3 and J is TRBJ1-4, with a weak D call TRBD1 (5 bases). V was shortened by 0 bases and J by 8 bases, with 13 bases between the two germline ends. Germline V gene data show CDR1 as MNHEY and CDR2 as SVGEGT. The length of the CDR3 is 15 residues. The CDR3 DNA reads TGTGCCAGCAGTTACTCGCGGGGACCTGTGGAAAAACTGTTTTTT. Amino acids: CASSYSRGPVEKLFF.

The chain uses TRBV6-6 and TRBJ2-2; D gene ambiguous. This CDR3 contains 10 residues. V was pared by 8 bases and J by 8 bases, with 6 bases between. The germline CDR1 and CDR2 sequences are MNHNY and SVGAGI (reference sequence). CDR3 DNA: TGTGCCAGCGGTGGAGGGGAGCTGTTTTTT. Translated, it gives CASGGGELFF.